This T cell receptor (beta chain) was sequenced for a study of naive and memory T cell subsets. Study-wide points: Between naive and memory subsets, TCR abundance power law exponents differed. A few larger clonotypes appeared in naive repertoires, especially CD8, possibly memory cells re-expressing CD45RA. No ground truth validated the naive and memory repertoire findings.

An equimolar mix of two oligonucleotides served as the beta constant-region primer for TRBC1 and TRBC2. Ligated cDNA was amplified by four rounds of PCR with nested alpha and beta constant-region primers and SP2. Ligation attached a single-stranded oligonucleotide with a 12-nucleotide UMI and the SP2 primer to the cDNA 3' end. TCRdb re-analysed the UMI-ligation and nested PCR reads in MiXCR, keeping a single row per CDR3 protein. The sample has roughly 150,000 distinct CDR3 sequences, roughly 23% seen once. This clonotype has only a few counts. Its antigen is still unknown. Per germline, CDR1 SGHTA and CDR2 FQGNSA. The CDR3 is 12 amino acids. The V end was cut by 6 bases, the J end by 6 bases, with 11 bases between.

Sample: naive CD4+ T cells from blood. This rearrangement joins TRBV7-2 to TRBJ1-1; the D is unclear. This receptor was identified in a human donor in good health. CDR3: CASSRRTSEAFF. CDR3 DNA: TGTGCCAGCAGTCGTAGGACCTCTGAAGCTTTCTTT. Combining the CDR3 with reference TRBV7-2 and TRBJ1-1 gives the whole variable domain GAGVSQSPSNKVTEKGKDVELRCDPISGHTALYWYRQSLGQGLEFLIYFQGNSAPDKSGLPSDRFSAERTGGSVSTLTIQRTQQEDSAVYLCASSRRTSEAFFGQGTRLTVV.